This T cell receptor beta chain was sequenced for a study of blood T cell repertoires in COVID-19. Whole-study context: Spain, Italy and the United States supplied samples that represented acute and convalescent COVID-19.

Original methodology: Cell counts per sample came from amplifying reference gene primers. Profiled with immunoSEQ multiplex PCR; TCRdb holds only in-frame clones, not every one. From that table come the V and J calls and clone size; the DNA was used to work out D and trimming. The sample has around 250,000 clones; approximately 85% are singletons. Germline V gene data show CDR1 as MNHEY and CDR2 as SVGAGI. CDR3 length: 14 residues. After removal of 5 bases from V and 4 bases from J, the junction contained 4 bases not matched to a gene. V is TRBV6-5 and J is TRBJ2-2; TRBD1 aligns across 7 bases. What was sequenced was peripheral blood. This receptor was taken from a middle-aged man with active or convalescent COVID-19. CDR3 region: CASSLTGATGELFF. CDR3 sequence (DNA): TGTGCCAGCAGTCTAACAGGGGCCACCGGGGAGCTGTTTTTT.